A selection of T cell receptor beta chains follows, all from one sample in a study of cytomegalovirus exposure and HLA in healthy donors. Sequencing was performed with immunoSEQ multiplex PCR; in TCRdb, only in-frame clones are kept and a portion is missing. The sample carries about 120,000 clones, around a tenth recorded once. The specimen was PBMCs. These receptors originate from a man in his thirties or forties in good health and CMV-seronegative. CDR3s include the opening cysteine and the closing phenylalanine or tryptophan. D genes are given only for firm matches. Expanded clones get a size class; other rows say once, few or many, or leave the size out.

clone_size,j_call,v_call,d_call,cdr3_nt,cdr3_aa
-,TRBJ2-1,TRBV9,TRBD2,TGTGCCAGCAGCGTAGGGGCGGGAGGGGGTTACAATGAGCAGTTCTTC,CASSVGAGGGYNEQFF
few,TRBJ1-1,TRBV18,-,TGTGCCAGCTCACCCCTCAGGGAGGTAAACACTGAAGCTTTCTTT,CASSPLREVNTEAFF
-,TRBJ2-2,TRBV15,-,TGTGCCACCAGCCGTCCGGCCGGCTTGGGGGGCACCGGGGAGCTGTTTTTT,CATSRPAGLGGTGELFF
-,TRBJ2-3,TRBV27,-,TGTGCCACTACAGTTTATGGAGGGGGCGAGCAGTATTTT,CATTVYGGGEQYF
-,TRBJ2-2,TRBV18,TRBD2,TGTGCCAGCTCCCGTCCCGGGGGGACGAACACCGGGGAGCTGTTTTTT,CASSRPGGTNTGELFF
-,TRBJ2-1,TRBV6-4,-,TGTGCCAGCAGTGACGGGTTAGCGGAAATTAACAATGAGCAGTTCTTC,CASSDGLAEINNEQFF
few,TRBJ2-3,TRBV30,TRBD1,TGTGCCTGGAGTGGATCCGACAGGGCCGGTGGAGATACGCAGTATTTT,CAWSGSDRAGGDTQYF
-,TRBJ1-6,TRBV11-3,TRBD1,TGTGCCAGCAGCTCACCGGGACAGGGCCTTGTCAATAATTCACCCCTCCACTTT,CASSSPGQGLVNNSPLHF
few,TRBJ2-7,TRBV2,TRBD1,TGTGCCAGCAGTGCAGGGACAGGGGGAGTCTACGAGCAGTACTTC,CASSAGTGGVYEQYF
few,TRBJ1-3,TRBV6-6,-,TGTGCCAGCACCCGCGGGGATCTGGGAGGAAACACCATATATTTT,CASTRGDLGGNTIYF
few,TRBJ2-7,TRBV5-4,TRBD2,TGTGCCAGCAGCTTGCCTAGCGGGGGTACCTACGAGCAGTACTTC,CASSLPSGGTYEQYF
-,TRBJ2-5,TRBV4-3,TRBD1,TGCGCCAGCAGTACAGGGGTCCAAGAGACCCAGTACTTC,CASSTGVQETQYF
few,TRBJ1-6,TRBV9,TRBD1,TGTGCCAGCAACCAGGGGGCAACCGGTTCACCCCTCCACTTT,CASNQGATGSPLHF
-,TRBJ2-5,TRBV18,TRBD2,TGTGCCAGCTCACCGCGCCGGGACTACCTTCAAGAGACCCAGTACTTC,CASSPRRDYLQETQYF
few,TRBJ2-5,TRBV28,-,TGTGCCAGCAGACCCGGACATATTCAAGAGACCCAGTACTTC,CASRPGHIQETQYF
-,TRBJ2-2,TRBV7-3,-,TGTGCCAGCAGCCAGACTCCAGCGGTGGCCGGGGAGCTGTTTTTT,CASSQTPAVAGELFF
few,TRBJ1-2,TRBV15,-,TGTGCCACCAGCAGGGAGGACAGTACTAACTATGGCTACACCTTC,CATSREDSTNYGYTF
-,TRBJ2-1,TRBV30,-,TGTGCCTGGAGTCCGGACACGTACAATGAGCAGTTCTTC,CAWSPDTYNEQFF